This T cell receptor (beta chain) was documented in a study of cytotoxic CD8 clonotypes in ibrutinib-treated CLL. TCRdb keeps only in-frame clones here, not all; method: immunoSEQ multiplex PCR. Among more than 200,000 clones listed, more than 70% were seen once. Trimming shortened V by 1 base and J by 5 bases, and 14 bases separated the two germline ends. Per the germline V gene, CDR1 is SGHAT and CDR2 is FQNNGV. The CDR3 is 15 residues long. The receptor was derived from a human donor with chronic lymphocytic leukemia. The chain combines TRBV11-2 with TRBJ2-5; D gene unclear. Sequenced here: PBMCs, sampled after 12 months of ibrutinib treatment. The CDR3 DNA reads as TGTGCCAGCAGCTTAGCCCCGTCCAAAGCGGAGACCCAGTACTTC. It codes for CASSLAPSKAETQYF.